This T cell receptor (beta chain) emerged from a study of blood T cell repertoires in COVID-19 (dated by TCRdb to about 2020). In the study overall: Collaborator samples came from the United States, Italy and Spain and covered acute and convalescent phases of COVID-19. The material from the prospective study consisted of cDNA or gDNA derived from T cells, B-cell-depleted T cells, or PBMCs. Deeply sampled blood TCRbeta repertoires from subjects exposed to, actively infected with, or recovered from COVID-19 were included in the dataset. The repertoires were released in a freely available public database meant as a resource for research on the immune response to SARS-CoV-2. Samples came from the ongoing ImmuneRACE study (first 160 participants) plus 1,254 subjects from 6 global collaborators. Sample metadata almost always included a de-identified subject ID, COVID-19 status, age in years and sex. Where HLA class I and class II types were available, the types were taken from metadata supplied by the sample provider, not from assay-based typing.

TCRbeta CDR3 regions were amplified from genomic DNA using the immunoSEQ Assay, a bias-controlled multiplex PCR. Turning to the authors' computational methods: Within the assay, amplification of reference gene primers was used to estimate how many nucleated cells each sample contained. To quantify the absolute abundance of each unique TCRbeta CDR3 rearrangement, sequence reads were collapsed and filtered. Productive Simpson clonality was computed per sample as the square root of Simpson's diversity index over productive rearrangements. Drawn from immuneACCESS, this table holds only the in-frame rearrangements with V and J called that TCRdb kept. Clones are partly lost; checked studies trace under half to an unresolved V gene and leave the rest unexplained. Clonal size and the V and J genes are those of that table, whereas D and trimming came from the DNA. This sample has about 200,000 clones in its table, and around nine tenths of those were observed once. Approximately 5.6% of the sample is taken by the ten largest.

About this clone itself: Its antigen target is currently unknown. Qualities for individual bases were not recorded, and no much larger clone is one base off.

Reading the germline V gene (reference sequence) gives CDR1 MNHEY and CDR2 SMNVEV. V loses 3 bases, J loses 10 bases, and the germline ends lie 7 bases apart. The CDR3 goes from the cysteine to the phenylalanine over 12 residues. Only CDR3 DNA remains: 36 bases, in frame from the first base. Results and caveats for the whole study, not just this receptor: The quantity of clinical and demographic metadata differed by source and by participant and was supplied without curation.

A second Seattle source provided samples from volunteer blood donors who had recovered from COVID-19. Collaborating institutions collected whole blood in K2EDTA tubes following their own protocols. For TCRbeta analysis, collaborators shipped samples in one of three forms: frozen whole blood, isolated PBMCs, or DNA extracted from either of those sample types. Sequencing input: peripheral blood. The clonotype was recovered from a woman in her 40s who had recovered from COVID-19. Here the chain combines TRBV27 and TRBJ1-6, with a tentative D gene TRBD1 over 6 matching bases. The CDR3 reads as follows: CASSFRGSPLHF. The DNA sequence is TGTGCCAGCAGTTTCAGGGGATCACCCCTCCACTTT.